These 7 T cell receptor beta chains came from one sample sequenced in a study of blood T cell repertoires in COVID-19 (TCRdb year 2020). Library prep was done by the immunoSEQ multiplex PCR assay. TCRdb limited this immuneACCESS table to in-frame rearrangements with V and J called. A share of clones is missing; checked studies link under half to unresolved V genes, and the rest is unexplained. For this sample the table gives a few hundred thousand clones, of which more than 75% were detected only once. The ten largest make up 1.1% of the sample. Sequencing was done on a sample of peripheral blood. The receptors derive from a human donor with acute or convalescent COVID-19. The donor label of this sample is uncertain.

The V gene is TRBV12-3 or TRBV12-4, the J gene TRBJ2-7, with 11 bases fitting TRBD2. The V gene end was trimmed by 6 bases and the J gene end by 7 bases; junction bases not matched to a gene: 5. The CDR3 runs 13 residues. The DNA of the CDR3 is TGTGCCAGCAGACTAGCGGGAGTAGGTGAGCAGTACTTC. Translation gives CASRLAGVGEQYF.

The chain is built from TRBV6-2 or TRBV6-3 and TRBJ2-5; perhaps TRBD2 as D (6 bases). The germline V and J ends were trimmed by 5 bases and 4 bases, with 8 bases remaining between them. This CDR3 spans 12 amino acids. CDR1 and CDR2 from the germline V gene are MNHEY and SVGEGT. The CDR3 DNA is TGTGCCAGCAGTCGGGACTTAGAGACCCAGTACTTC. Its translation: CASSRDLETQYF.

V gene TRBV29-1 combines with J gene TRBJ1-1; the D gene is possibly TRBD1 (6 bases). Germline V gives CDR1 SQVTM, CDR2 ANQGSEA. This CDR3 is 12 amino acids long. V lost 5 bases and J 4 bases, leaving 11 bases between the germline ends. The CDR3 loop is CSVNTGTTEAFF. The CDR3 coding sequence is TGCAGCGTTAATACAGGGACCACTGAAGCTTTCTTT.

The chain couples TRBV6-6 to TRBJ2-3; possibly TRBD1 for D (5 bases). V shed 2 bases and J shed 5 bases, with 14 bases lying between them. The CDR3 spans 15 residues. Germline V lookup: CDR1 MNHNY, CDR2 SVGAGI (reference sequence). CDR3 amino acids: CASSYPRGIGDTQYF. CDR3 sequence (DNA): TGTGCCAGCAGTTACCCAAGGGGAATAGGAGATACGCAGTATTTT.

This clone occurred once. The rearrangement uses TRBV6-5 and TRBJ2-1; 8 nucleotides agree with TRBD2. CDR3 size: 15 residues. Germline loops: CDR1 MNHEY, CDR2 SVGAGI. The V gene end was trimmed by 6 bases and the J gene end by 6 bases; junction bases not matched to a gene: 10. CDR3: CASRGRASGSNEQFF. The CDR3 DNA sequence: TGTGCCAGCAGGGGTAGGGCTAGCGGGTCCAATGAGCAGTTCTTC.

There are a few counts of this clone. CDR3 in amino acids: CASSPDRGNQPQHF. The CDR3 DNA sequence: TGTGCCAGCTCACCCGACAGGGGCAATCAGCCCCAGCATTTT. This sequence joins TRBV18 and TRBJ1-5; 7 bases are shared with TRBD1. CDR1 and CDR2 from the germline V gene are KGHSH and LQKENI. This CDR3 region has 14 residues. J lost 2 bases, V lost 3 bases, and 1 base had no gene match.

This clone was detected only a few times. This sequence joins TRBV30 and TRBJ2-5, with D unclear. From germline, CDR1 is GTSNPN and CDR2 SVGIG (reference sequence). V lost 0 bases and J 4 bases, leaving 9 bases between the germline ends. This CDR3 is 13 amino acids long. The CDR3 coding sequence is TGTGCCTGGAGTGTAAGGCAGCGAGAGACCCAGTACTTC. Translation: CAWSVRQRETQYF.